The clone carrying this T cell receptor (beta chain) was counted only a few times. The data were obtained in a study of blood T cells in healthy people across ages. Through a sample-barcoded 5' primer and a J-beta primer mix, a second PCR was run for roughly 6 to 11 cycles. TCRdb passed the 5' RACE reads through MiXCR, listing each CDR3 protein once. The sample has around 790,000 distinct CDR3 sequences; under 55% are singletons. The V gene's germline CDR1 is MNHNY and CDR2 SVGAGI (reference sequence). Trimming removed 2 bases at V and 3 bases at J, with 4 bases between. The CDR3 is made up of 12 amino acids.

This rearrangement joins TRBV6-6 to TRBJ1-1; no clear D. The sequencing input was blood. This TCR came from a man in his fifties or sixties in good health. The CDR3 DNA reads as TGTGCCAGCAGTTACGAGGACACTGAAGCTTTCTTT. It specifies CASSYEDTEAFF.